The 12 T cell receptor beta chains below come from one sample, sequenced in a study of cytomegalovirus exposure and HLA in healthy donors. Primers included in the PCR were 60 Vbeta and 13 Jbeta primers. Only in-frame clones appear in the TCRdb table, and some are missing; sequencing was by immunoSEQ multiplex PCR. The sample records about 190,000 clones, about four fifths being singletons. The sequenced sample consisted of PBMCs. These receptors all stem from a woman aged 40 to 55 in good health and CMV-seronegative.

The chain couples TRBV6-5 to TRBJ2-5, with D perhaps TRBD1 (6 bases). The CDR3 contains 14 residues. V was clipped by 2 bases and J by 3 bases, with 10 bases between them. The germline CDR1 and CDR2 sequences are MNHEY and SVGAGI. CDR3 sequence: CASSYGQGKETQYF. CDR3 DNA sequence: TGTGCCAGCAGTTACGGGCAGGGGAAAGAGACCCAGTACTTC.

The CDR3 DNA reads TGTGCCAGCAGCTTAGCTAGCGGGACCTACGAGCAGTACTTC. Translation gives CASSLASGTYEQYF. The rearrangement uses TRBV11-3 and TRBJ2-7; 9 bases map to TRBD2. The CDR3 is made up of 14 amino acids. Unmatched junction bases numbered 0, after V lost 1 base and J lost 2 bases. Germline V gives CDR1 SGHNT, CDR2 YENEEA. Full variable domain (rest looked up from reference TRBV11-3 and TRBJ2-7): EAGVVQSPRYKIIEKKQPVAFWCNPISGHNTLYWYLQNLGQGPELLIRYENEEAVDDSQLPKDRFSAERLKGVDSTLKIQPAELGDSAVYLCASSLASGTYEQYFGPGTRLTVT.

This chain connects TRBV6-6 to TRBJ1-2; 11 bases align to TRBD1. The CDR3 is 16 residues long. CDR1 and CDR2 from the germline V gene are MNHNY and SVGAGI (reference sequence). V lost 4 bases, J lost 6 bases, and 10 bases stayed unmatched. For the CDR3, the DNA is TGTGCCAGCAGTTTCGGACAGGGGGCCGTTTTAGATGGCTACACCTTC. Protein: CASSFGQGAVLDGYTF.

As to this clone: Other nucleotide sequences in the sample specify the same CDR3. Written as DNA, the CDR3 is TGCGCCAGCAGCTTGGCGCAGTCCACAGATACGCAGTATTTT. Translating gives CASSLAQSTDTQYF. This sequence joins TRBV5-1 and TRBJ2-3, with D unresolved. Trimming took off 0 bases at V and 2 bases at J, with 7 bases between the two ends. Germline assignment: CDR1 SGHRS and CDR2 YFSETQ. The CDR3 contains 14 residues.

V is TRBV18 and J is TRBJ2-6; D possibly corresponds to TRBD1 (6 bases). Germline-derived CDR1 and CDR2 are KGHSH and LQKENI. The CDR3 loop spans 15 amino acids. The V end was cut by 3 bases, the J end by 4 bases, with 10 bases between. CDR3 region: CASSPQGYGANVLTF. CDR3 DNA sequence: TGTGCCAGCTCACCCCAGGGGTACGGGGCCAACGTCCTGACTTTC.

V is TRBV2 and J is TRBJ2-1, with a weak D call TRBD2 (6 bases). The CDR3 spans 15 residues. V was trimmed by 6 bases and J by 2 bases, leaving 14 bases between them. CDR1 is SNHLY, CDR2 FYNNEI, per germline. This chain's CDR3 is CASSGGLLPYNEQFF. As DNA, the CDR3 is TGTGCCAGCAGCGGGGGACTGCTTCCCTACAATGAGCAGTTCTTC.

V is TRBV19 and J is TRBJ1-5; D is possibly TRBD1 (5 bases). The V end was cut by 8 bases, the J end by 2 bases, with 10 bases between. Germline lookup yields CDR1 LNHDA and CDR2 SQIVND (reference sequence). The CDR3 is 13 residues long. CDR3 protein: CASSQGGNQPQHF. Here the CDR3 DNA reads TGTGCCAGTTCTCAGGGTGGCAATCAGCCCCAGCATTTT. Complete variable domain (other parts from reference TRBV19 and TRBJ1-5): DGGITQSPKYLFRKEGQNVTLSCEQNLNHDAMYWYRQDPGQGLRLIYYSQIVNDFQKGDIAEGYSVSREKKESFPLTVTSAQKNPTAFYLCASSQGGNQPQHFGDGTRLSIL.

This clone was detected a few times. The chain links TRBV7-2 to TRBJ2-5, with 10 bases identical to TRBD2. V dropped 5 bases and J dropped 4; count of bases not matched to a gene: 7. Germline V gene lookup returns CDR1 SGHTA and CDR2 FQGNSA. This CDR3 spans 15 amino acids. The CDR3 loop reads CASSKGLAFRETQYF. The CDR3 DNA reads TGTGCCAGCAGCAAGGGACTAGCGTTCCGAGAGACCCAGTACTTC.

The chain links TRBV5-1 to TRBJ2-3, with 7 bases matching TRBD1. The junction had 5 bases not matched to a gene; V was cut back by 5 bases and J by 2 bases. Germline lookup yields CDR1 SGHRS and CDR2 YFSETQ. The length of the CDR3 is 14 residues. CDR3 bases: TGCGCCAGCAGAATACAGGGGCACACAGATACGCAGTATTTT. This gives the protein CASRIQGHTDTQYF. Supplemented by reference TRBV5-1 and TRBJ2-3, the full variable domain reads KAGVTQTPRYLIKTRGQQVTLSCSPISGHRSVSWYQQTPGQGLQFLFEYFSETQRNKGNFPGRFSGRQFSNSRSEMNVSTLELGDSALYLCASRIQGHTDTQYFGPGTRLTVL.

The chain joins TRBV7-3 to TRBJ2-1, with unresolved D. Trimming pared 5 bases from V and 1 base from J, leaving 12 bases between. Per germline, CDR1 SGHTA and CDR2 FQGTGA. The CDR3 runs 15 residues. The DNA for the CDR3 is TGTGCCAGCAGCCCCTCTGGGCAGTCCTACAATGAGCAGTTCTTC. It codes for CASSPSGQSYNEQFF.

The chain is built from TRBV18 and TRBJ2-1; 10 bases fit TRBD1. The CDR3 length is 14 residues. From germline, CDR1 is KGHSH and CDR2 LQKENI. V lost 4 bases, J lost 7 bases, and 4 bases stayed unmatched. DNA of the CDR3: TGTGCCAGCTCACTCCGGGACAGGGGAAATGAGCAGTTCTTC. Protein sequence: CASSLRDRGNEQFF.

J is TRBJ2-7 and V is TRBV11-3, with a weak D call TRBD2 (6 bases). Germline CDR1 SGHNT, CDR2 YENEEA. This CDR3 has 14 amino acids. The V and J ends lost 2 bases and 2 bases respectively, with 10 bases between them. The CDR3 loop is CASSLFGGPYEQYV. The CDR3 bases are TGTGCCAGCAGCTTATTTGGAGGGCCCTACGAGCAGTACGTC.